This T cell receptor beta chain was retrieved from a study of blood T cell repertoires in COVID-19. Study at large: COVID-19 samples collected from the United States, Italy and Spain covered acute and convalescent phases. PBMCs, B-cell-depleted T cells, or T cells provided the cDNA or gDNA that made up the material.

This clone has a single count. In the original processing: Amplification from reference gene primers served as the basis for estimated nucleated cell counts. Method: immunoSEQ multiplex PCR; TCRdb's copy keeps in-frame clones and lacks some. For V, J and clone size, that table is used; D and trimming come from the DNA. The data hold some 120,000 clones, with around 88% observed a single time. This clonotype originated in a woman aged 50 to 65 who had recovered from COVID-19. Sequenced: peripheral blood.

In nucleotides, the CDR3 is TGCGCCAGCAGCCAAGATCTTTCTAGCGGTGTCACAGATACGCAGTATTTT. It yields the protein CASSQDLSSGVTDTQYF. This chain joins TRBV4-3 and TRBJ2-3, with 7 nucleotides matching TRBD2. Germline CDR1 reads LGHNA; CDR2 reads YSLEER. CDR3 length: 17 amino acids. V lost 0 bases to trimming and J lost 2 bases; unmatched junction nucleotides: 8.